Sequencing of this T cell receptor (beta chain) was carried out in a study of blood T cell repertoires in COVID-19. Study-wide background: COVID-19 samples collected from the United States, Italy and Spain covered acute and convalescent phases. Sources were T cells, B-cell-depleted T cells, or PBMCs; the material itself was cDNA or gDNA.

In germline, CDR1 is SEHNR, CDR2 FQNEAQ (reference sequence). V lost 5 bases to trimming and J lost 0 bases; unmatched junction nucleotides: 1. The CDR3 sequence is 14 residues long. Seattle cases were enrolled at active infection and followed longitudinally. The authors' processing: Reference gene primers were amplified, and this amplification served to estimate nucleated cell counts. TCRdb's copy holds only in-frame clones and misses some; the assay was immunoSEQ multiplex PCR. V and J calls and clone size are as listed in that table; D and trimming were resolved from the DNA. The table shows 68,000 or so clones, with around nine tenths occurring only once.

This TCR derives from a woman aged 45-59 years with COVID-19, enrolled during active disease. Material: peripheral blood. The V call is TRBV7-9, the J call TRBJ1-3; 7 nucleotides agree with TRBD1. The CDR3, as DNA: TGTGCCAGCAGCGCAGGGGGCTCTGGAAACACCATATATTTT. This codes for CASSAGGSGNTIYF.